These T cell receptor beta chains were read from a single sample in a study of cytomegalovirus exposure and HLA in healthy donors. Clones were read by immunoSEQ multiplex PCR, and TCRdb kept only the in-frame ones, dropping some. The repertoire includes 80,000 to 95,000 clones, about two thirds of them detected once, and about 15% sits in the top ten. The sample was PBMCs. These receptor sequences come from a woman in her fifties or sixties in good health and CMV-seropositive. Both conserved end residues are trimmed from each CDR3. D genes are given only for firm matches.

CDR3aa | d_gene | j_gene | v_gene
ATQRDYTKNIQY | - | TRBJ2-4 | TRBV10-3
ASSLQAGASDTQY | TRBD2 | TRBJ2-3 | TRBV5-4
ASSPRQMGNTGELF | - | TRBJ2-2 | TRBV4-1
ASSPGQRWVNEQF | TRBD1 | TRBJ2-1 | TRBV27
ASSMGGATNEKLF | - | TRBJ1-4 | TRBV19
ASSQDRGPLSTDTQY | TRBD1 | TRBJ2-3 | TRBV5-4
ASSMGRRVTTGELF | - | TRBJ2-2 | TRBV19
ASSPPGQGYQPQH | TRBD1 | TRBJ1-5 | TRBV28
ASSVATGNIQY | - | TRBJ2-4 | TRBV9
ASSLDRETQY | - | TRBJ2-5 | TRBV11-2
ASRKGTDTGELF | TRBD1 | TRBJ2-2 | TRBV27
ASSMGRGNQPQH | - | TRBJ1-5 | TRBV5-6
ATSRAGQGLETQY | TRBD1 | TRBJ2-5 | TRBV15
ASSQAAYGYT | - | TRBJ1-2 | TRBV7-9
AISTGSTDTQY | - | TRBJ2-3 | TRBV10-3
AISDPRQGPQPQH | - | TRBJ1-5 | TRBV10-3
SVSDTQY | - | TRBJ2-3 | TRBV29-1
ASSQVWLASQQY | - | TRBJ2-7 | TRBV14
ASSQQTAYNSPLH | - | TRBJ1-6 | TRBV4-1
ASTWGGLAYNEQF | TRBD2 | TRBJ2-1 | TRBV5-1
ATSGASGRGVEQF | TRBD2 | TRBJ2-1 | TRBV15
ASSVGQDKDTQY | TRBD1 | TRBJ2-3 | TRBV7-2
ASGLGSGVYEQY | - | TRBJ2-7 | TRBV2
ASSLEGNYGYT | - | TRBJ1-2 | TRBV5-1
ASSLVPWEYEQY | - | TRBJ2-7 | TRBV5-8
ASSSGQGEGYGYT | TRBD1 | TRBJ1-2 | TRBV28
ASSPSLNTEAF | - | TRBJ1-1 | TRBV6-5
ASSLAGGLSEQY | TRBD2 | TRBJ2-7 | TRBV28
ASSPWGQRTDTQY | - | TRBJ2-3 | TRBV7-3
ASSQETGLNEKLF | TRBD1 | TRBJ1-4 | TRBV4-3
ASSSDRVQPQH | TRBD1 | TRBJ1-5 | TRBV19
ASSPRQVVRTEAF | - | TRBJ1-1 | TRBV18